Following are 14 T cell receptor beta chains from one sample sequenced in a study of CD4+ T cells in melanoma. Sequencing was performed with immunoSEQ multiplex PCR; in TCRdb, only in-frame clones are kept and a portion is missing. The table has some 9,700 clones, about 78% seen once. The material sequenced was tumor tissue. The receptor set was obtained from a human donor with melanoma.

The V call is TRBV5-1, the J call TRBJ1-1; D is unresolved. Trimming cost V 3 bases and J 0 bases, with 9 bases left between them. The CDR3 has 14 residues. Germline V CDR1 and CDR2: SGHRS, YFSETQ. The CDR3 DNA is TGCGCCAGCAGCTCAGGAAATTTGAACACTGAAGCTTTCTTT. The encoded protein is CASSSGNLNTEAFF.

The gene calls are TRBV7-2 and TRBJ1-3; D gene ambiguous. The germline V gene encodes CDR1 SGHTA and CDR2 FQGNSA. CDR3 length: 13 residues. V was cut by 4 bases and J by 5 bases, with 9 bases left in between. The CDR3 reads CASSSSGRNTIYF. The CDR3 DNA sequence: TGTGCCAGCAGCTCGTCGGGCAGAAACACCATATATTTT.

The chain has TRBV2 and TRBJ1-5, with unresolved D. The V gene's germline CDR1 is SNHLY and CDR2 FYNNEI. V was shortened by 7 bases and J by 3 bases, with 10 bases between the two germline ends. The CDR3 runs to 13 residues. The DNA for the CDR3 is TGTGCCAGCAATAGACAAGCCAATCAGCCCCAGCATTTT. As protein: CASNRQANQPQHF.

V usage is TRBV7-3 and J usage is TRBJ2-6, with no clear D. The germline V gene has CDR1 SGHTA and CDR2 FQGTGA. Trimming shortened V by 7 bases and J by 0 bases, and 10 bases separated the two germline ends. This CDR3 has 15 amino acids. This CDR3 is CASTLGTSGANVLTF. The CDR3 coding sequence is TGTGCCAGCACCTTGGGTACCTCTGGGGCCAACGTCCTGACTTTC.

The gene calls are TRBV27 and TRBJ1-1; 8 bases align to TRBD1. The junction had 16 bases not matched to a gene; V was cut back by 4 bases and J by 6 bases. Germline lookup yields CDR1 MNHEY and CDR2 SMNVEV (reference sequence). CDR3 size: 17 residues. The CDR3 sequence is CASSSSLQGGMLAEAFF. CDR3 sequence (DNA): TGTGCCAGCAGTTCAAGCCTACAGGGGGGGATGTTGGCTGAAGCTTTCTTT.

The chain couples TRBV7-9 to TRBJ2-7; D possibly corresponds to TRBD1 (6 bases). Germline loops: CDR1 SEHNR, CDR2 FQNEAQ (reference sequence). The CDR3 consists of 16 residues. V lost 6 bases and J 6 bases, leaving 24 bases between the germline ends. CDR3 nucleotide sequence: TGTGCCAGCAGTCGGCAGGGGCTCGGGCAGATAGGCGAGCAGTACTTC. It yields the protein CASSRQGLGQIGEQYF.

V usage is TRBV29-1 and J usage is TRBJ2-1, with D perhaps assigned TRBD1 or TRBD2 (5 bases each). The CDR3 totals 10 residues. V lost 2 bases and J lost 10, with 6 bases in between. CDR1 SQVTM and CDR2 ANQGSEA come from the germline V gene. The DNA for the CDR3 is TGCAGCGTTGAATGGGGGGAGCAGTTCTTC. This sequence encodes CSVEWGEQFF.

This sequence joins TRBV19 and TRBJ2-3; D is ambiguous. CDR1 is LNHDA, CDR2 SQIVND, per germline (reference sequence). V gave up 6 bases and J gave up 0 bases, with 7 bases separating them. The CDR3 sequence is 13 residues long. DNA for the CDR3: TGTGCCAGTAGAAGGATCAGCACAGATACGCAGTATTTT. It translates to CASRRISTDTQYF.

This clone occurred once. The V gene is TRBV27, the J gene TRBJ2-3; D unresolved. Germline V gene lookup returns CDR1 MNHEY and CDR2 SMNVEV (reference sequence). Trimming pared 2 bases from V and 4 bases from J, leaving 10 bases between. CDR3 length equals 14 residues. Written as DNA, the CDR3 is TGTGCCAGCAGTTTAAGGCTAGTTCCAGATACGCAGTATTTT. Its translation: CASSLRLVPDTQYF.

This clone was seen a few times. The chain recombines TRBV27 with TRBJ2-2, with D possibly matching TRBD1 (5 bases). CDR3 size: 13 residues. The germline CDR1 and CDR2 sequences are MNHEY and SMNVEV (reference sequence). V was cut by 6 bases and J by 6 bases, with 11 bases left in between. The CDR3 reads CASSWGRSGELFF. In DNA, the CDR3 is TGTGCCAGCAGCTGGGGCCGGTCCGGGGAGCTGTTTTTT.

The chain joins TRBV7-9 to TRBJ2-2; no reliable D call. V lost 4 bases and J 0 bases, leaving 18 bases between the germline ends. Germline CDR1 reads SEHNR; CDR2 reads FQNEAQ (reference sequence). This CDR3 contains 18 residues. CDR3 in DNA: TGTGCCAGCAGCTCCTCGATGAAACCGCCACCGAACACCGGGGAGCTGTTTTTT. Amino acids: CASSSSMKPPPNTGELFF.

J is TRBJ1-5 and V is TRBV18; 10 nucleotides align to TRBD1. Germline loops: CDR1 KGHSH, CDR2 LQKENI. This CDR3 contains 15 residues. The trim removed 2 bases at V and 4 bases at J, leaving 2 bases unmatched. CDR3 in DNA: TGTGCCAGCTCACCAGACAGGGGGCCTAATCAGCCCCAGCATTTT. Amino acid sequence: CASSPDRGPNQPQHF.

The chain links TRBV7-8 to TRBJ2-1, with D unresolved. CDR3 size: 11 residues. Germline V gives CDR1 SGHVS, CDR2 FQNEAQ. V lost 5 bases, J lost 8 bases, and 7 bases lay in between. CDR3 sequence (DNA): TGTGCCAGCAGCGAGGCGGATGAGCAGTTCTTC. This translates into CASSEADEQFF.

The CDR3 here is CASSFGGWNSPLHF. The CDR3 DNA sequence: TGTGCCAGCAGCTTTGGGGGTTGGAATTCACCCCTCCACTTT. The chain is built from TRBV5-6 and TRBJ1-6; D perhaps matches TRBD1 (5 bases). In germline, CDR1 is SGHDT, CDR2 YYEEEE. V was cut by 2 bases and J by 7 bases, with 10 bases left in between. CDR3 length: 14 residues.